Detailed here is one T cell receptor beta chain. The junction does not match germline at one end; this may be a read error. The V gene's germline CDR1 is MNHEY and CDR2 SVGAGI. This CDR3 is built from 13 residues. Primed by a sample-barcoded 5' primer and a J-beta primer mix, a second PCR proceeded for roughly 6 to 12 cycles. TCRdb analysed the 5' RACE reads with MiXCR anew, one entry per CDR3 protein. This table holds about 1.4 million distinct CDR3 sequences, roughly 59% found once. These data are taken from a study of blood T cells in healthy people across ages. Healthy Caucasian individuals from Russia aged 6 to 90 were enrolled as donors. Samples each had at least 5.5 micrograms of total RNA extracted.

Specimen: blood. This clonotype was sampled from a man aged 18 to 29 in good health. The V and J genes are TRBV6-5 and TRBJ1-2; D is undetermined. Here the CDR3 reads CAGSYSSPSDYTF. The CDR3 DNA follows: TGTGCCGGCAGTTACAGCAGCCCCTCCGACTACACCTTC.